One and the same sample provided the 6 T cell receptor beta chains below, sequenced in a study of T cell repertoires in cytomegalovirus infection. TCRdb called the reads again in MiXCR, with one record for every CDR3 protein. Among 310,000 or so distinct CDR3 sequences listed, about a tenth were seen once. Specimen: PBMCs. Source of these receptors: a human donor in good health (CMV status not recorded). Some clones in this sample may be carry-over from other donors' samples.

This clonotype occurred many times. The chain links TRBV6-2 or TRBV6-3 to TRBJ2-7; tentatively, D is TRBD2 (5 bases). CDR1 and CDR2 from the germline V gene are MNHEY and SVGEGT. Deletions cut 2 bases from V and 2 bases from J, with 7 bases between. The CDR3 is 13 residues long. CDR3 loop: CASSYLGTYEQYV. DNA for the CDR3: TGTGCCAGCAGTTACCTCGGGACCTACGAGCAGTACGTC.

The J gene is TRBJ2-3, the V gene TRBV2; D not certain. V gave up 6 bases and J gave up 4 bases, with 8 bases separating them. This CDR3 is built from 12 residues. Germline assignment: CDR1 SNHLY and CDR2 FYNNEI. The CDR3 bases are TGTGCCAGCAGGGGTACCGCAGATACGCAGTATTTT. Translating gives CASRGTADTQYF.

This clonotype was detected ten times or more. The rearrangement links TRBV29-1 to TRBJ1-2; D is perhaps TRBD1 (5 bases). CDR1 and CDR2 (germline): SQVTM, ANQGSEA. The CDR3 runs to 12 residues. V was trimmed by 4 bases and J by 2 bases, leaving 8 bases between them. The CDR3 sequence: CSVVGDNYGYTF. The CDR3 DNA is TGCAGCGTTGTGGGGGACAACTATGGCTACACCTTC.

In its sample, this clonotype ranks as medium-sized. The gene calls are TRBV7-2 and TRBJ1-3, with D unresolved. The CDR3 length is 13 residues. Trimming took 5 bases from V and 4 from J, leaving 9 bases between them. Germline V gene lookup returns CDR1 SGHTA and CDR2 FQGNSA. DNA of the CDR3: TGTGCCAGCAGCCGAATCCAGGGAAACACCATATATTTT. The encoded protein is CASSRIQGNTIYF.

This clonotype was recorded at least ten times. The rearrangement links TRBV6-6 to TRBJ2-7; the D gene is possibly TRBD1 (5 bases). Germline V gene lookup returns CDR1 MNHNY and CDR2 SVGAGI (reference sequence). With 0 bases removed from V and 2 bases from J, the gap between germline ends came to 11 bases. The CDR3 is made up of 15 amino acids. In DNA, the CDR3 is TGTGCCAGCAGTTACTCTGCAGGGTACCCCTACGAGCAGTACTTC. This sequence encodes CASSYSAGYPYEQYF.

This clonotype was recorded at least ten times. The CDR3 spells CASSAGAYGYTF. The CDR3 DNA is TGTGCCAGCAGCGCAGGAGCCTATGGCTACACCTTC. This chain connects TRBV13 to TRBJ1-2, with D uncertain. CDR3 length: 12 residues. Germline CDR1 PRHDT, CDR2 FYEKMQ (reference sequence). V lost 5 bases to trimming and J lost 4 bases, with 8 bases between them.